This TCR beta chain was captured by sequencing in a study of T cells in Graves' hyperthyroidism and ophthalmopathy. The wider study: Any treatment followed the collection of peripheral blood at initial diagnosis. Broader study findings: Blood samples included most of the expanded thyroid clonotypes exceeding 0.001.

Ten or more counts support this clonotype. Its antigen is as yet unknown. The CDR3 regions of TCR beta were amplified from RNA transcripts. The primer set for the first-round RT-PCR of the TCR CDR3 was HTBI. TCRdb reanalysed the multiplex PCR reads using MiXCR and keeps one entry per CDR3 protein. The sample shows 250,000 to 300,000 distinct CDR3 sequences, roughly 19% of them seen only once. This clonotype originated in a man aged 45-60 years with Graves' ophthalmopathy. Material for sequencing was blood.

CDR3 loop: CASRGKDPEAFF. The CDR3 DNA sequence: TGCGCCAGCAGGGGAAAAGACCCTGAAGCTTTCTTT. This rearrangement joins TRBV5-1 to TRBJ1-1; D ambiguous. The ends were cut back, 5 bases at V and 6 bases at J, with 11 bases in the middle. The CDR3 has 12 amino acids. The V gene's germline CDR1 is SGHRS and CDR2 YFSETQ. Together with reference TRBV5-1 and TRBJ1-1, the CDR3 gives the full variable domain: KAGVTQTPRYLIKTRGQQVTLSCSPISGHRSVSWYQQTPGQGLQFLFEYFSETQRNKGNFPGRFSGRQFSNSRSEMNVSTLELGDSALYLCASRGKDPEAFFGQGTRLTVV.